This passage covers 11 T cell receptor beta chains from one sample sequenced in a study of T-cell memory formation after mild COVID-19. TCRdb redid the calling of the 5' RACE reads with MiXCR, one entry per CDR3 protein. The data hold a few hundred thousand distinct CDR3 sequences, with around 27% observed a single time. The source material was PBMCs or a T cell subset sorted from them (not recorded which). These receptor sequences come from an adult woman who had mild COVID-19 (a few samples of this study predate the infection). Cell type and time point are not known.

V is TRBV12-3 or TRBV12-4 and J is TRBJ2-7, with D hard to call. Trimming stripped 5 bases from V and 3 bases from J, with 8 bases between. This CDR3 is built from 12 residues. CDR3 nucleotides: TGTGCCAGCAGTCTCCATGGCTACGAGCAGTACTTC. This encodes CASSLHGYEQYF.

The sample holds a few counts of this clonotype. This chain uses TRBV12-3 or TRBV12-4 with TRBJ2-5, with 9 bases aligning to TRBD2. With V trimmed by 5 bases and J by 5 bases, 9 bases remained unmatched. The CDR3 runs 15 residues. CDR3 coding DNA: TGTGCCAGCAGTGCCCCGGGACTAGCAAAGGAGACCCAGTACTTC. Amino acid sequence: CASSAPGLAKETQYF.

The CDR3 protein is CASSAPGTSVALQYF. As DNA, the CDR3 is TGTGCCAGCAGTGCCCCCGGGACTAGTGTAGCTCTCCAGTACTTC. The chain joins TRBV6-5 to TRBJ2-4; the match to TRBD2 covers 8 bases. The V gene's germline CDR1 is MNHEY and CDR2 SVGAGI. The trim removed 5 bases at V and 13 bases at J, leaving 16 bases unmatched. The CDR3 consists of 15 residues.

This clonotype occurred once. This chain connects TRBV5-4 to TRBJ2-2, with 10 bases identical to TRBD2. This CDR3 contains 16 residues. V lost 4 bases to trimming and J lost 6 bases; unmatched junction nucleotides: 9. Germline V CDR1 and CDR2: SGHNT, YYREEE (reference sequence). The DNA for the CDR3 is TGTGCCAGCAGCGCCCAGGGAGCGGGGGGGCCCGGGGAGCTGTTTTTT. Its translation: CASSAQGAGGPGELFF. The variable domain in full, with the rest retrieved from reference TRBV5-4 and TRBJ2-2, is ETGVTQSPTHLIKTRGQQVTLRCSSQSGHNTVSWYQQALGQGPQFIFQYYREEENGRGNFPPRFSGLQFPNYSSELNVNALELDDSALYLCASSAQGAGGPGELFFGEGSRLTVL.

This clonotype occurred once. The CDR3 is CASSLAVAGGSSYEQYF. CDR3 coding DNA: TGTGCCAGCAGCTTAGCGGTAGCGGGGGGGAGCTCCTACGAGCAGTACTTC. The chain couples TRBV7-9 to TRBJ2-7; 11 nucleotides agree with TRBD2. The CDR3 spans 17 residues. J was trimmed by 0 bases and V by 0 bases; bases with no gene match: 4. Germline V gene data show CDR1 as SEHNR and CDR2 as FQNEAQ (reference sequence).

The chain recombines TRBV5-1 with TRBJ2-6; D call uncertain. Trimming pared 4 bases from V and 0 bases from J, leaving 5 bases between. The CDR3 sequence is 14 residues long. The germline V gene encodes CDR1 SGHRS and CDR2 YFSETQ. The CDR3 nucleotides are TGCGCCAGCAGCGCTGGCTCTGGGGCCAACGTCCTGACTTTC. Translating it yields CASSAGSGANVLTF.

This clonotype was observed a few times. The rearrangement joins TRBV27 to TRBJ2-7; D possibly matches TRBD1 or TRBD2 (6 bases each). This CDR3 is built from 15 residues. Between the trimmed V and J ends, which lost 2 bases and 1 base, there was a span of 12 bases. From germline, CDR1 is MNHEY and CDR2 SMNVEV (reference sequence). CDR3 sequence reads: CASSLIGGGSYEQYF. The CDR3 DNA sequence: TGTGCCAGCAGTTTAATAGGAGGGGGGTCCTACGAGCAGTACTTC.

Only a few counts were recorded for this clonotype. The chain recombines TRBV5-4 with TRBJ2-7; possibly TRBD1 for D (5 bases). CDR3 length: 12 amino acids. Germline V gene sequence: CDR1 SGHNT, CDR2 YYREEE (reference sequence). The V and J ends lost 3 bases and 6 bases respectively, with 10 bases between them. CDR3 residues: CASSSGLFEQYF. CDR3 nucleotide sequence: TGTGCCAGCAGCTCAGGGTTGTTCGAGCAGTACTTC.

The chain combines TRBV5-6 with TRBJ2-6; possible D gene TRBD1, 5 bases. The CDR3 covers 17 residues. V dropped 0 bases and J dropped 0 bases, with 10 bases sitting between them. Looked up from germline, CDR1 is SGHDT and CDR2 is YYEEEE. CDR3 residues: CASSLGGTRSGANVLTF. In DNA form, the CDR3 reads TGTGCCAGCAGCTTGGGGGGCACCCGCTCTGGGGCCAACGTCCTGACTTTC. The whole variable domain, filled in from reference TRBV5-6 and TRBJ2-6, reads DAGVTQSPTHLIKTRGQQVTLRCSPKSGHDTVSWYQQALGQGPQFIFQYYEEEERQRGNFPDRFSGHQFPNYSSELNVNALLLGDSALYLCASSLGGTRSGANVLTFGAGSRLTVL.

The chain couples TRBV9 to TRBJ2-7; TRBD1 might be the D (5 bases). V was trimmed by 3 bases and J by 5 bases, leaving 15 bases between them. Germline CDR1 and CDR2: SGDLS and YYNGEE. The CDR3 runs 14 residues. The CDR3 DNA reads TGTGCCAGCAGCGCCGGGTGGGGCGTGGACGAGCAGTACTTC. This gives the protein CASSAGWGVDEQYF.

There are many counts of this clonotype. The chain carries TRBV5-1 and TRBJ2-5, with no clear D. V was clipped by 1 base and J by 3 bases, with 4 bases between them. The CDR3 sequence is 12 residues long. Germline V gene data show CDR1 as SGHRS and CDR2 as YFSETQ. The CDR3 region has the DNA TGCGCCAGCAGCTTGCCGGAAGAGACCCAGTACTTC. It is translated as CASSLPEETQYF.